The T cell receptor beta chain described here comes from a study of blood T cell repertoires in COVID-19. Study context: Collection of acute and convalescent COVID-19 samples took place in the United States, Italy and Spain.

This clone was seen a single time. The repertoire was sequenced with immunoSEQ multiplex PCR; TCRdb's copy has only in-frame clones and lacks some. The table shows 57,000 or so clones, with roughly 76% occurring only once. The CDR3 spans 15 residues. V was cut by 5 bases and J by 3 bases, with 16 bases left in between. Germline CDR1 reads SEHNR; CDR2 reads FQNEAQ (reference sequence). The rearrangement uses TRBV7-9 and TRBJ1-2; no reliable D call. The sequence came from a man aged 45 to 65 with active or convalescent COVID-19. The specimen was peripheral blood. DNA for the CDR3: TGTGCCAGCAGCGTGGACTGGGCCGGGGACTATGGCTACACCTTC. Translation gives CASSVDWAGDYGYTF.